Shown below are 26 T cell receptor beta chains from a single sample sequenced in a study of T-cell reconstitution after alpha-beta-depleted transplantation in children. TCRbeta library construction was performed incorporating unique molecular identifiers. TCRdb re-analysed the PCR reads in MiXCR, keeping a single row per CDR3 protein. Of 250,000 to 350,000 distinct CDR3 sequences in the sample, almost 10% were seen once. Sequencing used PBMCs from the stem cell graft donor, obtained from the stem cell graft. Source of these receptors: a human donor who donated a stem cell graft to a child with SCID.

The CDR3 spells CASSERQGAAEQYF. The CDR3 bases are TGTGCCAGCAGTGAAAGGCAGGGAGCCGCCGAGCAGTACTTC. V is TRBV2 and J is TRBJ2-7; D tentatively fits TRBD1 or TRBD2 (5 bases each). The V and J ends lost 2 bases and 6 bases respectively, with 14 bases between them. Germline V gene data show CDR1 as SNHLY and CDR2 as FYNNEI. The CDR3 loop spans 14 amino acids.

Many counts were recorded for this clonotype. The chain uses TRBV11-2 and TRBJ2-7; perhaps TRBD2 as D (7 bases). Trimming stripped 0 bases from V and 2 bases from J, with 8 bases between. Germline V lookup: CDR1 SGHAT, CDR2 FQNNGV. This CDR3 is 14 amino acids long. The chain's CDR3 is CASSLEGGAYEQYF. CDR3 bases: TGTGCCAGCAGCTTAGAAGGGGGGGCCTACGAGCAGTACTTC.

This clonotype was counted between two and nine times. The gene calls are TRBV6-5 and TRBJ2-1; 13 bases line up with TRBD2. From germline, CDR1 is MNHEY and CDR2 SVGAGI. The V segment lost 6 bases and the J segment 4 bases; nucleotides outside the gene matches: 9. CDR3 size: 17 residues. The chain's CDR3 is CASSPRLAGGLYNEQFF. The CDR3 DNA is TGTGCCAGCAGCCCTAGACTAGCGGGGGGTCTATACAATGAGCAGTTCTTC.

There are a few counts of this clonotype. The chain recombines TRBV28 with TRBJ2-2; a possible D gene is TRBD2 (5 bases). Trimming pared 3 bases from V and 8 bases from J, leaving 13 bases between. CDR1 and CDR2 from the germline V gene are MDHEN and SYDVKM. This CDR3 is 14 amino acids long. The chain's CDR3 is CASSFLGSGGELFF. Written as DNA, the CDR3 is TGTGCCAGCAGTTTTCTGGGATCGGGGGGGGAGCTGTTTTTT.

V is TRBV7-8 and J is TRBJ2-3; 14 bases match TRBD2. Germline V gene sequence: CDR1 SGHVS, CDR2 FQNEAQ. The CDR3 totals 20 residues. The junction had 9 bases not matched to a gene; V was cut back by 1 base and J by 0 bases. Here the CDR3 reads CASSLGTGTSGGASTDTQYF. As DNA, the CDR3 is TGTGCCAGCAGCTTAGGAACCGGGACTAGCGGGGGCGCTAGCACAGATACGCAGTATTTT.

Many counts were recorded for this clonotype. This chain joins TRBV12-3 or TRBV12-4 and TRBJ2-7; D is uncertain. Trimming removed 5 bases at V and 2 bases at J, with 7 bases between. The CDR3 has 12 amino acids. DNA for the CDR3: TGTGCCAGCAGTGAGGTACCCTACGAGCAGTACTTC. Residues: CASSEVPYEQYF.

This chain links TRBV9 with TRBJ2-5; D is uncertain. In germline, CDR1 is SGDLS, CDR2 YYNGEE. V lost 4 bases and J lost 5, with 15 bases in between. CDR3 length equals 14 residues. The CDR3 region has the DNA TGTGCCAGCAGCACTAACATCCTCGGCGAGACCCAGTACTTC. As protein: CASSTNILGETQYF.

This clonotype has a handful of counts. The chain recombines TRBV11-3 with TRBJ2-5, with 7 nucleotides matching TRBD1. V gave up 5 bases and J gave up 2 bases; unmatched junction bases: 11. This CDR3 spans 16 amino acids. CDR1 is SGHNT, CDR2 YENEEA, per germline. The CDR3 is CASSPSFGDRQETQYF. The CDR3 nucleotides read TGTGCCAGCAGCCCCAGCTTCGGGGACAGACAAGAGACCCAGTACTTC.

This clonotype was detected many times. CDR3 DNA sequence: TGTGCCAGCAGCTTGACCACCGGGGAGCTGTTTTTT. Its translation is CASSLTTGELFF. The chain is built from TRBV5-5 and TRBJ2-2; no firm D call. In germline, CDR1 is SGHKS, CDR2 YYEKEE (reference sequence). The CDR3 contains 12 residues. Trimming left V 1 base short and J 4 bases short, with 2 bases between.

Concerning this clonotype: At one boundary the junction diverges from the germline segment, which might be a read error. The CDR3 here is CSVEDYFRNTINF. DNA for the CDR3: TGCAGCGTTGAAGATTATTTTAGAAACACCATAAATTTT. The chain combines TRBV29-1 with TRBJ1-3; no clear D gene. The CDR3 spans 13 residues. Germline assignment: CDR1 SQVTM and CDR2 ANQGSEA.

This clonotype turned up a few times. The chain recombines TRBV7-9 with TRBJ2-1; the match to TRBD2 covers 9 bases. V dropped 2 bases and J dropped 8; count of bases not matched to a gene: 10. Germline assignment: CDR1 SEHNR and CDR2 FQNEAQ (reference sequence). This CDR3 region has 16 residues. The CDR3 sequence is CASSLYRLAGTDEQFF. CDR3 coding DNA: TGTGCCAGCAGCTTATATAGGCTAGCGGGGACTGATGAGCAGTTCTTC.

This clonotype was seen a handful of times. J is TRBJ2-1 and V is TRBV7-3, with TRBD2 matching over 7 bases. Per the germline V gene, CDR1 is SGHTA and CDR2 is FQGTGA. Losses at the gene ends were 3 bases for V and 6 bases for J; bases not matched to a gene: 5. This CDR3 region has 14 residues. In nucleotides, the CDR3 is TGTGCCAGCAGCTTTTCAGGGAGGGGCAATGAGCAGTTCTTC. It yields the protein CASSFSGRGNEQFF. The variable domain in full, with the rest retrieved from reference TRBV7-3 and TRBJ2-1, is GAGVSQTPSNKVTEKGKYVELRCDPISGHTALYWYRQSLGQGPEFLIYFQGTGAADDSGLPNDRFFAVRPEGSVSTLKIQRTERGDSAVYLCASSFSGRGNEQFFGPGTRLTVL.

This clonotype was counted only a few times. The chain couples TRBV12-3 or TRBV12-4 to TRBJ1-4; D call uncertain. This CDR3 is 11 amino acids long. V was clipped by 8 bases and J by 8 bases, with 9 bases between them. The CDR3 DNA follows: TGTGCCAGCGGTCCGGGAGAAAAACTGTTTTTT. This sequence encodes CASGPGEKLFF.

This clonotype was seen only a few times. The gene calls are TRBV11-1 and TRBJ1-1; D perhaps matches TRBD1 (5 bases). The V gene lost 6 bases and the J gene lost 2 bases, with 25 bases spanning the gap. Germline loops: CDR1 SGHAT, CDR2 FQDESV (reference sequence). The CDR3 consists of 18 residues. The CDR3 DNA is TGTGCCAGCAGTCGACCGGGACCCCGATTGGGGAAAAACACTGAAGCTTTCTTT. Translation gives CASSRPGPRLGKNTEAFF.

This clonotype was detected ten times or more. The V gene is TRBV5-1, the J gene TRBJ1-2; 10 nucleotides agree with TRBD1. V lost 3 bases, J lost 5 bases, and 4 bases stayed unmatched. There are 14 residues in the CDR3. The V gene's germline CDR1 is SGHRS and CDR2 YFSETQ. CDR3 coding DNA: TGCGCCAGCAGCTCCGGGACAGGGGTTTATGGCTACACCTTC. Its protein is CASSSGTGVYGYTF. The whole variable domain, remainder taken from reference TRBV5-1 and TRBJ1-2, is KAGVTQTPRYLIKTRGQQVTLSCSPISGHRSVSWYQQTPGQGLQFLFEYFSETQRNKGNFPGRFSGRQFSNSRSEMNVSTLELGDSALYLCASSSGTGVYGYTFGSGTRLTVV.

This clonotype showed up many times. This chain links TRBV7-9 with TRBJ2-2; 7 nucleotides line up with TRBD1. CDR3 length: 13 amino acids. V dropped 11 bases and J dropped 0; count of bases not matched to a gene: 3. In germline, CDR1 is SEHNR, CDR2 FQNEAQ (reference sequence). The DNA for the CDR3 is TGTGCCCCCGGGACAGCGAACACCGGGGAGCTGTTTTTT. This sequence encodes CAPGTANTGELFF. Full variable domain (outside the CDR3, taken from reference TRBV7-9 and TRBJ2-2): DTGVSQNPRHKITKRGQNVTFRCDPISEHNRLYWYRQTLGQGPEFLTYFQNEAQLEKSRLLSDRFSAERPKGSFSTLEIQRTEQGDSAMYLCAPGTANTGELFFGEGSRLTVL.

The chain combines TRBV6-5 with TRBJ1-6, with TRBD1 matching 8 bases. J lost 9 bases, V lost 7 bases, and 8 bases had no gene match. There are 14 residues in the CDR3. Germline V gene sequence: CDR1 MNHEY, CDR2 SVGAGI. The CDR3 sequence: CASTPGQGSSPLHF. As DNA, the CDR3 is TGTGCCAGCACCCCCGGACAGGGAAGTTCACCCCTCCACTTT.

This clonotype was counted a few times. The chain couples TRBV3-1 to TRBJ2-1; D remains unclear. V lost 5 bases, J lost 3 bases, and 5 bases lay in between. This CDR3 region has 12 residues. Germline values: CDR1 LGHDT, CDR2 YNNKEL (reference sequence). As DNA, the CDR3 is TGTGCCAGCAGCTCCGTCTACAATGAGCAGTTCTTC. Translation gives CASSSVYNEQFF.

The rearrangement uses TRBV18 and TRBJ1-1; the D is unclear. Trimming cost V 4 bases and J 0 bases, with 15 bases left between them. Germline V gene sequence: CDR1 KGHSH, CDR2 LQKENI. This CDR3 spans 16 amino acids. This CDR3 is CASSQAARGMNTEAFF. The DNA for the CDR3 is TGTGCCAGCTCACAGGCTGCGAGAGGGATGAACACTGAAGCTTTCTTT.

This clonotype was detected ten times or more. This rearrangement joins TRBV7-9 to TRBJ2-3; D is perhaps TRBD1 (6 bases). V gave up 5 bases and J gave up 2 bases, with 14 bases separating them. This CDR3 comprises 15 residues. The V gene's germline CDR1 is SEHNR and CDR2 FQNEAQ (reference sequence). The CDR3 bases are TGTGCCAGCAGCCCCCTAGGGGGTCCCACAGATACGCAGTATTTT. This translates into CASSPLGGPTDTQYF.

V is TRBV12-3 or TRBV12-4 and J is TRBJ2-7; a possible D gene is TRBD1 (6 bases). V lost 3 bases and J lost 6, with 12 bases in between. This CDR3 is 13 amino acids long. CDR3 in amino acids: CASSLDSWSEQYF. CDR3 DNA sequence: TGTGCCAGCAGTTTGGACAGCTGGTCCGAGCAGTACTTC.

The chain has TRBV5-1 and TRBJ1-6; no reliable D call. The CDR3 length is 14 residues. Per germline, CDR1 SGHRS and CDR2 YFSETQ. The V and J ends lost 0 bases and 9 bases respectively, with 10 bases between them. In DNA, the CDR3 is TGCGCCAGCAGCTTGGCCACAAGCGGTTCACCCCTCCACTTT. Residues: CASSLATSGSPLHF.

The genes are TRBV20-1 and TRBJ2-3; 7 positions match TRBD2. CDR3 size: 15 residues. Germline CDR1 and CDR2: DFQATT and SNEGSKA (reference sequence). The junction had 14 bases not matched to a gene; V was cut back by 6 bases and J by 5 bases. The CDR3: CSAPRASGRGDTQYF. CDR3 nucleotides: TGCAGTGCGCCCAGGGCTAGCGGTCGGGGAGATACGCAGTATTTT.

This clonotype was counted only a few times. The chain recombines TRBV6-5 with TRBJ1-2; TRBD1 is a possible D gene (5 bases). The V end lost 0 bases, the J end lost 8 bases, and 13 bases lay between the germline ends. This CDR3 is built from 14 residues. Per germline, CDR1 MNHEY and CDR2 SVGAGI. As DNA, the CDR3 is TGTGCCAGCAGTTACTCGACAGAGGGTAACGGCTACACCTTC. This sequence encodes CASSYSTEGNGYTF.

The gene calls are TRBV3-1 and TRBJ1-5; weak D call: TRBD1 (5 bases). V lost 0 bases to trimming and J lost 3 bases, with 6 bases between them. CDR1 and CDR2 (germline): LGHDT, YNNKEL (reference sequence). This CDR3 contains 14 residues. Written as DNA, the CDR3 is TGTGCCAGCAGCCAAGACAGGGACAATCAGCCCCAGCATTTT. This codes for CASSQDRDNQPQHF.

V and J are TRBV20-1 and TRBJ1-4, with no clear D. This CDR3 contains 10 residues. Germline V gives CDR1 DFQATT, CDR2 SNEGSKA (reference sequence). Trimming took 7 bases from V and 7 from J, leaving 7 bases between them. Here the CDR3 reads CSGQREKLFF. CDR3 nucleotide sequence: TGCAGTGGCCAGCGTGAAAAACTGTTTTTT.